This T cell receptor beta chain was documented in a study of cytomegalovirus exposure and HLA in healthy donors. Looking at the study overall: Among roughly 190 million T cells, an earlier analysis found 95 million to 140 million unique TCR beta sequences.

Unrecorded immune exposure was likely among donors, who were nominally healthy when sampled. V was pared by 7 bases and J by 2 bases, with 12 bases between. Germline CDR1 SGHDN, CDR2 FVKESK. The CDR3 is 14 amino acids. The PCR had 60 Vbeta and 13 Jbeta primers. In the original processing: A follow-up analysis tallied about 88 million unique TCR beta chains, roughly 11 million shared. Assay: immunoSEQ multiplex PCR; the TCRdb copy retains only in-frame clones and omits some. V and J calls plus clone size are reproduced from that table; the DNA served to infer D and trimming. The repertoire has about 110,000 clones, roughly 68% of them found once; the top ten carry around 0.79%.

The sample comprised PBMCs. The TCR originated in a woman in her twenties or thirties in good health and CMV-seronegative. V gene TRBV14 combines with J gene TRBJ1-3; D not resolved. The CDR3 region is CASTPGGAGNTIYF. CDR3 bases: TGTGCCAGCACTCCGGGAGGAGCTGGAAACACCATATATTTT.